The 10 T cell receptor beta chains given below trace back to one sample, sequenced in a study of T-cell reconstitution after alpha-beta-depleted transplantation in children. Preparation of the TCRbeta library involved a method that used unique molecular identifiers. TCRdb fed the PCR reads into MiXCR, producing one record per CDR3 protein. The table has about 500,000 distinct CDR3 sequences, around a third seen once; the top ten hold about 2.3%. Sequenced here: PBMCs from the stem cell graft donor, sampled from the stem cell graft. Receptor source: a human donor who donated a stem cell graft to a child with aplastic anemia.

In its sample, this clonotype was seen a few times. The chain is built from TRBV27 and TRBJ2-1; 10 bases are shared with TRBD2. Germline V gene sequence: CDR1 MNHEY, CDR2 SMNVEV (reference sequence). Unmatched junction bases numbered 6, after V lost 4 bases and J lost 3 bases. The CDR3 is made up of 16 amino acids. CDR3 protein: CASSSLAGALYNEQFF. CDR3 nucleotides: TGTGCCAGCAGTTCCCTAGCGGGAGCTCTCTACAATGAGCAGTTCTTC.

This rearrangement joins TRBV6-2 or TRBV6-3 to TRBJ1-1; no firm D call. Germline lookup yields CDR1 MNHEY and CDR2 SVGEGT. The CDR3 length is 14 residues. The V end was cut by 2 bases, the J end by 6 bases, with 13 bases between. The CDR3 protein is CASSYDSLSPEAFF. The CDR3 DNA reads as TGTGCCAGCAGTTACGATTCATTGAGCCCTGAAGCTTTCTTT.

J is TRBJ1-2 and V is TRBV19; 7 bases agree with TRBD1. Unmatched junction bases numbered 6, after V lost 3 bases and J lost 8 bases. Germline CDR1 reads LNHDA; CDR2 reads SQIVND (reference sequence). The CDR3 is made up of 13 amino acids. CDR3 loop: CASSMTGTAGYTF. CDR3 sequence (DNA): TGTGCCAGTAGTATGACCGGGACAGCGGGCTACACCTTC.

This clonotype has more than one count but fewer than ten. J is TRBJ2-7 and V is TRBV7-2; D is undetermined. CDR3 length: 12 amino acids. Germline loops: CDR1 SGHTA, CDR2 FQGNSA. V lost 5 bases and J 4 bases, leaving 9 bases between the germline ends. The CDR3 loop is CASSPGWYEQYF. The CDR3, as DNA: TGTGCCAGCAGCCCGGGCTGGTACGAGCAGTACTTC.

The rearrangement uses TRBV7-8 and TRBJ2-1; 7 nucleotides match TRBD2. Germline V gene data show CDR1 as SGHVS and CDR2 as FQNEAQ. After removal of 3 bases from V and 3 bases from J, the junction contained 5 bases not matched to a gene. The CDR3 runs to 15 residues. For the CDR3, the DNA is TGTGCCAGCAGCTTCGGGACTATCCTCTACAATGAGCAGTTCTTC. Translating it yields CASSFGTILYNEQFF.

This clonotype appeared a few times. V is TRBV20-1 and J is TRBJ1-2, with D perhaps matching TRBD1 (5 bases). The CDR3 totals 15 residues. The germline V and J ends were trimmed by 3 bases and 2 bases, with 16 bases remaining between them. In germline, CDR1 is DFQATT, CDR2 SNEGSKA (reference sequence). The CDR3 DNA reads TGCAGTGCTAGGGAGAGGGGCTCGGGGAACTATGGCTACACCTTC. Protein product: CSARERGSGNYGYTF.

A few counts support this clonotype. The chain has TRBV12-3 or TRBV12-4 and TRBJ2-3, with D possibly TRBD2 on 5 matching bases. The V end lost 7 bases, the J end lost 1 base, and 18 bases lay between the germline ends. The CDR3 totals 16 residues. Written as DNA, the CDR3 is TGTGCCAGCACCACGCTCGGAGCGGAGCGCACAGATACGCAGTATTTT. This sequence encodes CASTTLGAERTDTQYF.

This clonotype was recorded a few times. This sequence joins TRBV7-2 and TRBJ2-2; D remains unclear. This CDR3 has 12 residues. The V gene lost 6 bases and the J gene lost 3 bases, with 5 bases spanning the gap. Looked up from germline, CDR1 is SGHTA and CDR2 is FQGNSA. The CDR3 is CASRVDTGELFF. The CDR3 nucleotides are TGTGCCAGCAGGGTAGACACCGGGGAGCTGTTTTTT.

The V and J genes are TRBV5-1 and TRBJ2-7; TRBD1 agrees at 8 bases. CDR1 and CDR2 (germline): SGHRS, YFSETQ. There are 17 residues in the CDR3. J lost 1 base, V lost 4 bases, and 13 bases had no gene match. The CDR3 reads CASSLDGQGSVSYEQYV. CDR3 sequence (DNA): TGCGCCAGCAGCCTGGACGGACAGGGTAGTGTATCCTACGAGCAGTACGTC.

This clonotype was seen more than once but under ten times. This chain uses TRBV6-2 or TRBV6-3 with TRBJ2-1; D is uncertain. CDR3 length: 14 residues. The V gene lost 2 bases and the J gene lost 7 bases, with 12 bases spanning the gap. CDR1 is MNHEY and CDR2 is SVGEGT in the germline V gene. The CDR3 DNA sequence: TGTGCCAGCAGTTACCTTGGTAGCCTAAATGAGCAGTTCTTC. Protein: CASSYLGSLNEQFF.